A selection of T cell receptor beta chains follows, all from one sample in a study of cytomegalovirus exposure and HLA in healthy donors. Sequencing was performed with immunoSEQ multiplex PCR; in TCRdb, only in-frame clones are kept and a portion is missing. The sample has 90,000 to 120,000 clones; 75% to 80% are singletons. The specimen sequenced was PBMCs. The receptors here all came from a man in his 60s in good health and CMV-seropositive. Both conserved end residues are part of each CDR3. A D gene is named only where the DNA matches it firmly. Some rows have no size entry. The others give once, few or many, or a class for an expanded clone.

>TRBV11-2|-|14|TRBJ2-3|-
TGTGCCAGCAGCCCCGGACATAGCACAGATACGCAGTATTTT
CASSPGHSTDTQYF
>TRBV19|-|16|TRBJ1-2|-
TGTGCCAGTAGTATAGATGGGGCCAGATCTAACTATGGCTACACCTTC
CASSIDGARSNYGYTF
>TRBV19|-|15|TRBJ1-3|-
TGTGCCGGCAGGTTTGGGGGCATCTCTGGAAACACCATATATTTT
CAGRFGGISGNTIYF
>TRBV28|-|15|TRBJ2-7|-
TGTGCCAGCAGTTTACCCAGGGGAGAAACCTACGAGCAGTACTTC
CASSLPRGETYEQYF
>TRBV18|-|14|TRBJ1-5|few
TGTGCCAGCTCACCAAAGGAGAGCAATCAGCCCCAGCATTTT
CASSPKESNQPQHF
>TRBV19|-|16|TRBJ1-4|-
TGTGCCAGTAGTCTCACCGGGGGTGGGCTTAATGAAAAACTGTTTTTT
CASSLTGGGLNEKLFF
>TRBV20-1|TRBD1|11|TRBJ1-2|-
TGCAGTGCTATAGGGGGCGGTGGCTACACCTTC
CSAIGGGGYTF
>TRBV7-2|-|13|TRBJ2-1|-
TGTGCCAGCAGCCCTTACAACTACAATGAGCAGTTCTTC
CASSPYNYNEQFF
>TRBV9|-|15|TRBJ2-7|-
TGTGCCAGCAGCGCCCATGAGGACACCTCCTACGAGCAGTACTTC
CASSAHEDTSYEQYF
>TRBV6-5|-|14|TRBJ2-7|-
TGTGCCAGCAGTTACTCGAATGGGGCAGGCGAGCAGTACTTC
CASSYSNGAGEQYF
>TRBV18|TRBD1|15|TRBJ1-2|-
TGTGCCAGCTCACCGCTTGGACAGGGGCTCTATGGCTACACCTTC
CASSPLGQGLYGYTF
>TRBV4-3|-|15|TRBJ1-2|few
TGCGCCAGCAGCCACGGACCCGGGAGGGACTATGGCTACACCTTC
CASSHGPGRDYGYTF
>TRBV29-1|TRBD1|13|TRBJ1-1|-
TGCAGCGTTGACAGGGGGCGCGGGACTGAAGCTTTCTTT
CSVDRGRGTEAFF
>TRBV6-4|-|13|TRBJ2-5|-
TGTGCCAGCAGTGGGGAGGTGGGCGAGACCCAGTACTTC
CASSGEVGETQYF
>TRBV20-1|-|11|TRBJ1-2|-
TGCAGTGTGGTCGGGAACTATGGCTACACCTTC
CSVVGNYGYTF
>TRBV14|-|18|TRBJ2-1|-
TGTGCCAGCAGCCCTGGGACATCGCTCGCCCGCTCCTACAATGAGCAGTTCTTC
CASSPGTSLARSYNEQFF
>TRBV7-9|-|14|TRBJ2-1|-
TGTGCCAGCAGCCTTGGTTCGGGGGATGAGTTGAAGTTCTTC
CASSLGSGDELKFF
>TRBV7-2|-|15|TRBJ2-1|-
TGTGCCAGCAGCTTATATTCCCCGAGATACAATGAGCAGTTCTTC
CASSLYSPRYNEQFF
>TRBV16|-|14|TRBJ2-5|-
TGTGCCAGCAGCCAATCAGAGGGGGACGAGACCCAGTACTTC
CASSQSEGDETQYF
>TRBV6-5|TRBD2|13|TRBJ2-7|-
TGTGCCAGCACCTCGGGGGGGGCCCACGAGCAGTACTTC
CASTSGGAHEQYF
>TRBV27|-|15|TRBJ1-2|-
TGTGCCAGCAGTTTATCGAGAACACAGGGCCCTGGGTACACCTTC
CASSLSRTQGPGYTF
>TRBV7-2|TRBD1|15|TRBJ1-2|-
TGTGCCAGCAGCGCGATATCACAGGGGAACTATGGCTACACCTTC
CASSAISQGNYGYTF
>TRBV7-2|TRBD1|17|TRBJ1-4|-
TGTGCCAGCAGCCCCCTCGGGCAGGGGGCCTCCAATGAAAAACTGTTTTTT
CASSPLGQGASNEKLFF
>TRBV4-1|-|15|TRBJ2-7|-
TGCGCCAGCGCCGAAGAGGGGACTCGGGCCTACGAGCAGTACTTC
CASAEEGTRAYEQYF